The 25 T cell receptor beta chains below come from one sample, sequenced in a study of graft-versus-host responses after intestinal transplantation. Sequencing was performed with immunoSEQ multiplex PCR; in TCRdb, only in-frame clones are kept and a portion is missing. The table records roughly 120,000 clones, around 90% of them present only once. These receptors' targets are unknown. Sequenced here: unstimulated CD4+ T cells sorted from spleen or lymph node cells, sampled before transplant. These TCRs come from a human donor who was the organ donor for an intestinal transplant.

The gene calls are TRBV5-4 and TRBJ2-3; D is perhaps TRBD1 (5 bases). CDR1 and CDR2 from the germline V gene are SGHNT and YYREEE (reference sequence). CDR3 length equals 17 residues. Trimming took 0 bases from V and 0 from J, leaving 14 bases between them. Written as DNA, the CDR3 is TGTGCCAGCAGCTTGGAGGTGTTCAGGGAAAGCACAGATACGCAGTATTTT. This translates into CASSLEVFRESTDTQYF.

This rearrangement joins TRBV5-1 to TRBJ2-1; D gene unclear. The CDR3 totals 12 residues. Germline lookup yields CDR1 SGHRS and CDR2 YFSETQ. Trimming took 4 bases from V and 6 from J, leaving 8 bases between them. CDR3 sequence (DNA): TGCGCCAGCAGCCGACCAGGCAATGAGCAGTTCTTC. As protein: CASSRPGNEQFF. Full variable domain (missing parts from reference TRBV5-1 and TRBJ2-1): KAGVTQTPRYLIKTRGQQVTLSCSPISGHRSVSWYQQTPGQGLQFLFEYFSETQRNKGNFPGRFSGRQFSNSRSEMNVSTLELGDSALYLCASSRPGNEQFFGPGTRLTVL.

This clone was seen a few times. The chain joins TRBV6-1 to TRBJ1-1, with unresolved D. V dropped 9 bases and J dropped 5 bases, with 10 bases sitting between them. CDR1 is MNHNS, CDR2 SASEGT, per germline. The CDR3 loop spans 11 amino acids. The CDR3 DNA reads as TGTGCCAGTAAAAAGGAAACTGAAGCTTTCTTT. Translating it yields CASKKETEAFF.

The CDR3 sequence is CASSTGGYGYTF. The CDR3 DNA is TGCGCCAGCAGCACAGGGGGCTATGGCTACACCTTC. V and J are TRBV5-1 and TRBJ1-2; 8 bases match TRBD1. Germline V gene data show CDR1 as SGHRS and CDR2 as YFSETQ. CDR3 size: 12 residues. V lost 4 bases and J lost 4; bases outside the gene matches: 0.

This clone was seen only once. The rearrangement uses TRBV5-5 and TRBJ2-5, with 7 bases matching TRBD2. V gave up 4 bases and J gave up 5 bases; unmatched junction bases: 17. The CDR3 extends over 17 amino acids. Per germline, CDR1 SGHKS and CDR2 YYEKEE (reference sequence). The chain's CDR3 is CASSPRDGAGSAETQYF. The DNA of the CDR3 is TGTGCCAGCAGCCCCCGGGACGGAGCGGGGAGTGCGGAGACCCAGTACTTC. Complete variable domain (other parts from reference TRBV5-5 and TRBJ2-5): DAGVTQSPTHLIKTRGQQVTLRCSPISGHKSVSWYQQVLGQGPQFIFQYYEKEERGRGNFPDRFSARQFPNYSSELNVNALLLGDSALYLCASSPRDGAGSAETQYFGPGTRLLVL.

The J gene is TRBJ2-6, the V gene TRBV4-2, with 12 bases lining up with TRBD2. With V trimmed by 3 bases and J by 13 bases, 10 bases remained unmatched. CDR1 and CDR2 (germline): LGHNA, YNFKEQ. This CDR3 region has 16 residues. CDR3 DNA: TGTGCCAGCAGCCAGGCTAGCGGGAGGGCCATGGGAGTCCTGACTTTC. Translated: CASSQASGRAMGVLTF.

The J gene is TRBJ2-5, the V gene TRBV14; D is unresolved. The ends were cut back, 8 bases at V and 4 bases at J, with 5 bases in the middle. From germline, CDR1 is SGHDN and CDR2 FVKESK. The CDR3 loop spans 10 amino acids. The CDR3 DNA follows: TGTGCCAGCGAGCCAGAGACCCAGTACTTC. Translated: CASEPETQYF.

The V call is TRBV2, the J call TRBJ2-5; the match to TRBD1 covers 7 bases. The CDR3 totals 15 residues. The junction had 12 bases not matched to a gene; V was cut back by 6 bases and J by 5 bases. Per germline, CDR1 SNHLY and CDR2 FYNNEI. The CDR3 region is CASRRGQALWETQYF. CDR3 DNA sequence: TGTGCCAGCAGGAGAGGACAGGCCCTGTGGGAGACCCAGTACTTC.

CDR3 sequence: CASSLATYNEQFF. The CDR3 DNA follows: TGTGCCAGCAGCTTAGCGACGTACAATGAGCAGTTCTTC. This chain links TRBV7-9 with TRBJ2-1; unclear D gene. CDR3 length equals 13 residues. Germline V gene data show CDR1 as SEHNR and CDR2 as FQNEAQ (reference sequence). V was cut by 0 bases and J by 4 bases, with 4 bases left in between.

The chain joins TRBV27 to TRBJ1-6; maybe TRBD1 (6 bases). Between the trimmed V and J ends, which lost 6 bases and 6 bases, there was a span of 18 bases. CDR1 is MNHEY, CDR2 SMNVEV, per germline (reference sequence). The CDR3 has 16 residues. The chain's CDR3 is CASRLLGGPGNSPLHF. DNA for the CDR3: TGTGCCAGCAGGCTCCTAGGGGGTCCGGGTAATTCACCCCTCCACTTT.

As to this clone: The sample holds other DNA sequences that translate to the same CDR3. This rearrangement joins TRBV28 to TRBJ1-1; no clear D. Germline lookup yields CDR1 MDHEN and CDR2 SYDVKM. Trimming shortened V by 4 bases and J by 5 bases, and 11 bases separated the two germline ends. The CDR3 covers 13 residues. The CDR3 is CASSSPGGTEAFF. CDR3 DNA sequence: TGTGCCAGCAGTTCCCCAGGAGGAACTGAAGCTTTCTTT.

The chain couples TRBV6-6 to TRBJ1-4, with D uncertain. Germline V lookup: CDR1 MNHNY, CDR2 SVGAGI (reference sequence). The CDR3 contains 13 residues. V lost 0 bases, J lost 10 bases, and 9 bases lay in between. The CDR3: CASSYSASGKLFF. CDR3 in DNA: TGTGCCAGCAGTTACTCAGCATCTGGAAAACTGTTTTTT.

The V and J genes are TRBV18 and TRBJ2-1, with 12 bases matching TRBD2. The CDR3 runs to 14 residues. Germline V lookup: CDR1 KGHSH, CDR2 LQKENI. Unmatched junction bases numbered 0, after V lost 3 bases and J lost 6 bases. The DNA of the CDR3 is TGTGCCAGCTCACCGGGACTAGCGGGCAATGAGCAGTTCTTC. Amino acid sequence: CASSPGLAGNEQFF.

The chain uses TRBV4-2 and TRBJ1-2; 10 positions agree with TRBD1. The CDR3 length is 16 residues. The germline gives CDR1 LGHNA, CDR2 YNFKEQ. Trimming cost V 0 bases and J 8 bases; bases outside gene matches: 9. This CDR3 reads CASSQDWDRGTMGYTF. CDR3 DNA: TGTGCCAGCAGCCAAGATTGGGACAGGGGAACTATGGGCTACACCTTC.

The V gene is TRBV7-2, the J gene TRBJ1-3; 7 nucleotides match TRBD1. The germline V gene encodes CDR1 SGHTA and CDR2 FQGNSA. The V and J ends lost 4 bases and 2 bases, in that order; junction bases with no gene match: 2. The CDR3 loop spans 14 amino acids. The CDR3 DNA follows: TGTGCCAGCAGCTACAGGGGCGCTGGAAACACCATATATTTT. It codes for CASSYRGAGNTIYF.

This sequence joins TRBV18 and TRBJ1-2; tentative D call: TRBD1 (5 bases). Germline values: CDR1 KGHSH, CDR2 LQKENI. The CDR3 consists of 16 residues. With 0 bases removed from V and 4 bases from J, the gap between germline ends came to 15 bases. CDR3 amino acids: CASSPPGGPGSYGYTF. The CDR3 nucleotides read TGTGCCAGCTCACCACCCGGGGGACCCGGTTCCTATGGCTACACCTTC.

The gene calls are TRBV7-8 and TRBJ2-2; TRBD1 is a possible D gene (6 bases). The CDR3 is 14 residues long. V lost 1 base and J lost 4, with 7 bases in between. Germline V gene sequence: CDR1 SGHVS, CDR2 FQNEAQ. The CDR3 is CASSLGGRTGELFF. CDR3 bases: TGTGCCAGCAGCTTAGGGGGGCGCACCGGGGAGCTGTTTTTT.

V and J are TRBV11-2 and TRBJ2-1; 10 bases line up with TRBD2. V dropped 0 bases and J dropped 4; count of bases not matched to a gene: 6. The CDR3 contains 17 residues. The germline V gene encodes CDR1 SGHAT and CDR2 FQNNGV. The CDR3 bases are TGTGCCAGCAGCTTAGATTCTAGCGGGAGTTCTTACAATGAGCAGTTCTTC. It is translated as CASSLDSSGSSYNEQFF.

The rearrangement uses TRBV6-5 and TRBJ2-7, with 11 nucleotides matching TRBD2. There are 16 residues in the CDR3. In germline, CDR1 is MNHEY, CDR2 SVGAGI. J gave up 6 bases and V 4 bases, and 11 bases lay outside the gene matches. CDR3 in amino acids: CASSSGKLAGVSEQYF. The CDR3 DNA reads TGTGCCAGCAGTTCCGGAAAACTAGCGGGAGTGTCCGAGCAGTACTTC.

The CDR3 DNA sequence: TGTGCCAGTAGTATTGCGGGGCTCGCTGGAAACACCATATATTTT. This encodes CASSIAGLAGNTIYF. The chain joins TRBV19 to TRBJ1-3; possibly TRBD1 for D (5 bases). The germline gives CDR1 LNHDA, CDR2 SQIVND (reference sequence). The length of the CDR3 is 15 residues. V gave up 3 bases and J gave up 2 bases, with 11 bases separating them.

The chain joins TRBV5-8 to TRBJ1-1, with a weak D call TRBD1 (5 bases). CDR1 and CDR2 from the germline V gene are SGHTS and YDEGEE. Trimming removed 0 bases from V and 3 bases from J, with 6 bases in between. CDR3 length: 13 amino acids. Written as DNA, the CDR3 is TGTGCCAGCAGCTTGGCCAGGGACACTGAAGCTTTCTTT. It encodes CASSLARDTEAFF.

CDR3 protein: CASSYSGRVHNEQFF. CDR3 nucleotide sequence: TGTGCCAGCAGTTACTCGGGAAGGGTCCACAATGAGCAGTTCTTC. This sequence joins TRBV6-5 and TRBJ2-1; no firm D call. CDR3 length: 15 residues. Germline CDR1 and CDR2: MNHEY and SVGAGI. V shed 0 bases and J shed 5 bases, with 11 bases lying between them.

This clone was seen only a few times. The chain recombines TRBV11-2 with TRBJ2-1, with 9 bases aligning to TRBD2. After removal of 1 base from V and 2 bases from J, the junction contained 0 bases not matched to a gene. This CDR3 spans 15 amino acids. Looked up from germline, CDR1 is SGHAT and CDR2 is FQNNGV. CDR3 nucleotides: TGTGCCAGCAGCTTAGTAGCGGGAGCCTACAATGAGCAGTTCTTC. Translating gives CASSLVAGAYNEQFF. Combining the CDR3 with reference TRBV11-2 and TRBJ2-1 gives the whole variable domain EAGVAQSPRYKIIEKRQSVAFWCNPISGHATLYWYQQILGQGPKLLIQFQNNGVVDDSQLPKDRFSAERLKGVDSTLKIQPAKLEDSAVYLCASSLVAGAYNEQFFGPGTRLTVL.

The rearrangement uses TRBV29-1 and TRBJ2-3; D call uncertain. Germline CDR1 and CDR2: SQVTM and ANQGSEA. V was clipped by 7 bases and J by 1 base, with 9 bases between them. CDR3 length: 12 amino acids. Written as DNA, the CDR3 is TGCAGCGCCCATGACGGCACAGATACGCAGTATTTT. Protein sequence: CSAHDGTDTQYF.

This sequence joins TRBV18 and TRBJ2-2, with TRBD1 as a possible D gene (5 bases). This CDR3 contains 15 residues. V gave up 0 bases and J gave up 4 bases, with 9 bases separating them. Germline V lookup: CDR1 KGHSH, CDR2 LQKENI. CDR3 DNA: TGTGCCAGCTCACCACCAGGGGTGAGCACCGGGGAGCTGTTTTTT. Its translation: CASSPPGVSTGELFF.